Shown below are 23 T cell receptor beta chains from a single sample sequenced in a study of OX40 agonist ivuxolimab in advanced cancers. TCRdb's table, derived via immunoSEQ multiplex PCR, lists solely in-frame clones and lacks some. The sample contains 65,000 to 90,000 clones, approximately 83% of which appear only once. The material sequenced was CD4+ or CD8+ T cells sorted from blood, taken in a trial of the OX40 agonist ivuxolimab. These receptors all stem from an adult with an advanced solid tumor such as melanoma, head and neck, liver or kidney cancer.

The rearrangement uses TRBV7-2 and TRBJ2-5, with 11 bases matching TRBD2. CDR1 SGHTA and CDR2 FQGNSA come from the germline V gene. This CDR3 spans 16 amino acids. Trimming cost V 1 base and J 4 bases; bases outside gene matches: 5. The CDR3 DNA follows: TGTGCCAGCAGCTTAGGGCTGGGACTAGCGGTAGAGACCCAGTACTTC. The encoded protein is CASSLGLGLAVETQYF. Complete variable domain (other parts from reference TRBV7-2 and TRBJ2-5): GAGVSQSPSNKVTEKGKDVELRCDPISGHTALYWYRQSLGQGLEFLIYFQGNSAPDKSGLPSDRFSAERTGGSVSTLTIQRTQQEDSAVYLCASSLGLGLAVETQYFGPGTRLLVL.

The chain has TRBV19 and TRBJ1-6, with D uncertain. The CDR3 totals 16 residues. Germline CDR1 is LNHDA and CDR2 is SQIVND (reference sequence). V was clipped by 3 bases and J by 4 bases, with 13 bases between them. The CDR3 region has the DNA TGTGCCAGTAGTATGGGCGAGTGGGGTTATAATTCACCCCTCCACTTT. It yields the protein CASSMGEWGYNSPLHF.

The chain is built from TRBV2 and TRBJ1-2, with 7 bases matching TRBD1. The germline CDR1 and CDR2 sequences are SNHLY and FYNNEI. The CDR3 loop spans 13 amino acids. After removal of 5 bases from V and 2 bases from J, the junction contained 2 bases not matched to a gene. The CDR3 DNA reads TGTGCCAGCAGTCTGGGACAGAACTATGGCTACACCTTC. Protein product: CASSLGQNYGYTF. The full variable domain, in which reference TRBV2 and TRBJ1-2 provide the parts outside the CDR3, is EPEVTQTPSHQVTQMGQEVILRCVPISNHLYFYWYRQILGQKVEFLVSFYNNEISEKSEIFDDQFSVERPDGSNFTLKIRSTKLEDSAMYFCASSLGQNYGYTFGSGTRLTVV.

This clone has more than one count but fewer than ten. The rearrangement joins TRBV6-1 to TRBJ2-5, with TRBD2 matching 7 bases. The length of the CDR3 is 13 residues. The ends lost 10 bases at V and 7 bases at J; junction bases unmatched: 12. Germline V gene sequence: CDR1 MNHNS, CDR2 SASEGT. CDR3: CANSAGERATQYF. CDR3 nucleotide sequence: TGTGCCAACTCCGCGGGGGAGCGAGCGACCCAGTACTTC.

This clone appeared once. The rearrangement joins TRBV5-1 to TRBJ1-5; the D gene is possibly TRBD1 (6 bases). Germline values: CDR1 SGHRS, CDR2 YFSETQ. V lost 4 bases, J lost 5 bases, and 16 bases lay in between. CDR3 length equals 15 residues. In nucleotides, the CDR3 is TGCGCCAGCAGCCCTGGACAGCCCCCTGATCAGCCCCAGCATTTT. Protein sequence: CASSPGQPPDQPQHF.

CDR3 protein: CASRLPLAVRSYNEQFF. The CDR3 bases are TGTGCAAGTCGCTTACCGCTAGCGGTCCGCTCCTACAATGAGCAGTTCTTC. The chain couples TRBV12-2 to TRBJ2-1; TRBD2 reflects the table's D call only, with no check against the DNA. TRBV12-2 is given as a pseudogene. The CDR3 has 17 residues.

The genes are TRBV6-1 and TRBJ2-1, with 9 bases matching TRBD1. J was trimmed by 4 bases and V by 8 bases; bases with no gene match: 0. CDR3 size: 12 residues. The germline V gene has CDR1 MNHNS and CDR2 SASEGT. For the CDR3, the DNA is TGTGCCAGCGGGACAGGGTACAATGAGCAGTTCTTC. Translation gives CASGTGYNEQFF.

The chain combines TRBV7-2 with TRBJ1-1; D gene ambiguous. The V and J ends lost 4 bases and 1 base respectively, with 10 bases between them. CDR1 SGHTA and CDR2 FQGNSA come from the germline V gene. The CDR3 extends over 14 amino acids. The chain's CDR3 is CASSSTRGNTEAFF. The CDR3, as DNA: TGTGCCAGCAGCTCGACTCGGGGGAACACTGAAGCTTTCTTT. Filled out from reference TRBV7-2 and TRBJ1-1, the complete variable domain reads GAGVSQSPSNKVTEKGKDVELRCDPISGHTALYWYRQSLGQGLEFLIYFQGNSAPDKSGLPSDRFSAERTGGSVSTLTIQRTQQEDSAVYLCASSSTRGNTEAFFGQGTRLTVV.

The chain joins TRBV5-1 to TRBJ2-2; no definite D call. Trimming removed 4 bases from V and 0 bases from J, with 10 bases in between. The CDR3 has 15 amino acids. The germline gives CDR1 SGHRS, CDR2 YFSETQ. The DNA of the CDR3 is TGCGCCAGCAGCCAGCCTACAGCGAACACCGGGGAGCTGTTTTTT. Its translation is CASSQPTANTGELFF. Based on the CDR3 plus reference TRBV5-1 and TRBJ2-2, the full variable domain is KAGVTQTPRYLIKTRGQQVTLSCSPISGHRSVSWYQQTPGQGLQFLFEYFSETQRNKGNFPGRFSGRQFSNSRSEMNVSTLELGDSALYLCASSQPTANTGELFFGEGSRLTVL.

This clone was recorded only once. This rearrangement joins TRBV2 to TRBJ2-5; 8 bases are shared with TRBD1. The V gene's germline CDR1 is SNHLY and CDR2 FYNNEI. The trim removed 1 base at V and 1 base at J, leaving 5 bases unmatched. The CDR3 covers 16 residues. The CDR3 region is CASSEVRTGTQETQYF. CDR3 coding DNA: TGTGCCAGCAGTGAAGTACGGACAGGGACCCAAGAGACCCAGTACTTC.

V gene TRBV7-9 combines with J gene TRBJ2-6; D ambiguous. CDR1 is SEHNR, CDR2 FQNEAQ, per germline (reference sequence). Trimming removed 1 base at V and 3 bases at J, with 7 bases between. The CDR3 sequence is 15 residues long. CDR3 residues: CASSLVVGGANVLTF. The DNA of the CDR3 is TGTGCCAGCAGCTTAGTTGTGGGTGGGGCCAACGTCCTGACTTTC. The entire variable domain, with the rest obtained from reference TRBV7-9 and TRBJ2-6, is as follows: DTGVSQNPRHKITKRGQNVTFRCDPISEHNRLYWYRQTLGQGPEFLTYFQNEAQLEKSRLLSDRFSAERPKGSFSTLEIQRTEQGDSAMYLCASSLVVGGANVLTFGAGSRLTVL.

This clone was recorded once. Here the CDR3 reads CASSLAAGGNYGYTF. The CDR3 DNA follows: TGCGCCAGCAGCTTGGCGGCAGGGGGGAACTATGGCTACACCTTC. The V call is TRBV5-1, the J call TRBJ1-2; TRBD1 agrees at 7 bases. Germline CDR1 reads SGHRS; CDR2 reads YFSETQ. The CDR3 totals 15 residues. With V trimmed by 0 bases and J by 2 bases, 4 bases remained unmatched.

V is TRBV19 and J is TRBJ2-3; 10 bases agree with TRBD2. The V segment lost 4 bases and the J segment 8 bases; nucleotides outside the gene matches: 12. The CDR3 length is 16 residues. Germline V CDR1 and CDR2: LNHDA, SQIVND (reference sequence). The CDR3 is CASSKTGTSAQGTQYF. In nucleotides, the CDR3 is TGTGCCAGTAGTAAAACCGGGACTAGCGCGCAGGGTACGCAGTATTTT. The full variable domain, its missing parts supplied by reference TRBV19 and TRBJ2-3, is DGGITQSPKYLFRKEGQNVTLSCEQNLNHDAMYWYRQDPGQGLRLIYYSQIVNDFQKGDIAEGYSVSREKKESFPLTVTSAQKNPTAFYLCASSKTGTSAQGTQYFGPGTRLTVL.

V is TRBV5-6 and J is TRBJ2-7; maybe TRBD1 (6 bases). Looked up from germline, CDR1 is SGHDT and CDR2 is YYEEEE. The CDR3 loop spans 14 amino acids. V lost 4 bases and J 1 base, leaving 12 bases between the germline ends. The CDR3 region has the DNA TGTGCCAGCAGCCGACCGGACAGTTCCTACGAGCAGTACTTC. This translates into CASSRPDSSYEQYF.

This clone was counted once. The chain links TRBV18 to TRBJ1-4, with no clear D. The CDR3 consists of 16 residues. The V gene lost 6 bases and the J gene lost 0 bases, with 14 bases spanning the gap. Germline V gives CDR1 KGHSH, CDR2 LQKENI. The CDR3 loop reads CASSLEVPATNEKLFF. The CDR3 bases are TGTGCCAGCTCGCTGGAGGTCCCTGCAACTAATGAAAAACTGTTTTTT.

The rearrangement uses TRBV27 and TRBJ2-3, with 9 bases identical to TRBD2. With 6 bases clipped from V and 2 bases from J, the junction kept 9 bases outside the gene matches. The germline V gene has CDR1 MNHEY and CDR2 SMNVEV (reference sequence). The CDR3 loop spans 16 amino acids. Here the CDR3 reads CASRIAGVGSTDTQYF. Written as DNA, the CDR3 is TGTGCCAGCAGAATAGCGGGAGTTGGTTCCACAGATACGCAGTATTTT.

The V call is TRBV4-2, the J call TRBJ1-1; D uncertain. CDR3 size: 15 residues. The V gene's germline CDR1 is LGHNA and CDR2 YNFKEQ. Trimming took off 2 bases at V and 4 bases at J, with 14 bases between the two ends. As DNA, the CDR3 is TGTGCCAGCAGCCAAAACCCTGAACCGGGCACTGAAGCTTTCTTT. Its translation is CASSQNPEPGTEAFF.

V is TRBV5-6 and J is TRBJ1-3, with D hard to call. CDR1 and CDR2 from the germline V gene are SGHDT and YYEEEE. The CDR3 spans 16 residues. V lost 1 base and J lost 0, with 11 bases in between. This CDR3 is CASSLYRELSGNTIYF. CDR3 in DNA: TGTGCCAGCAGCTTGTACCGGGAACTCTCTGGAAACACCATATATTTT.

The V and J genes are TRBV29-1 and TRBJ1-2; D possibly corresponds to TRBD1 (6 bases). CDR1 and CDR2 from the germline V gene are SQVTM and ANQGSEA. The CDR3 loop spans 12 amino acids. The V gene lost 4 bases and the J gene lost 6 bases, with 12 bases spanning the gap. The CDR3: CSVGGQEDGYTF. As DNA, the CDR3 is TGCAGCGTTGGGGGGCAGGAGGATGGCTACACCTTC. Full variable domain (rest looked up from reference TRBV29-1 and TRBJ1-2): SAVISQKPSRDICQRGTSLTIQCQVDSQVTMMFWYRQQPGQSLTLIATANQGSEATYESGFVIDKFPISRPNLTFSTLTVSNMSPEDSSIYLCSVGGQEDGYTFGSGTRLTVV.

This chain joins TRBV6-5 and TRBJ2-7, with D hard to call. With 7 bases removed from V and 0 bases from J, the gap between germline ends came to 10 bases. CDR1 and CDR2 (germline): MNHEY, SVGAGI. The CDR3 contains 13 residues. Written as DNA, the CDR3 is TGTGCCAGCAAAACCTTCCCCTCCTACGAGCAGTACTTC. This codes for CASKTFPSYEQYF.

The genes are TRBV5-1 and TRBJ1-4, with unresolved D. CDR3 length: 15 residues. V dropped 2 bases and J dropped 0 bases, with 8 bases sitting between them. The V gene's germline CDR1 is SGHRS and CDR2 YFSETQ. The CDR3 region is CASSFFSATNEKLFF. CDR3 coding DNA: TGCGCCAGCAGCTTTTTCAGCGCAACTAATGAAAAACTGTTTTTT.

CDR3 region: CASSQDRRNTIYF. In nucleotides, the CDR3 is TGCGCCAGCAGCCAAGATCGGAGAAACACCATATATTTT. The chain combines TRBV4-3 with TRBJ1-3; D is uncertain. Between the trimmed V and J ends, which lost 0 bases and 5 bases, there was a span of 5 bases. The CDR3 extends over 13 amino acids. Germline CDR1 and CDR2: LGHNA and YSLEER.

In its sample, this clone was seen a few times. The rearrangement joins TRBV28 to TRBJ1-2; possible D gene TRBD1, 6 bases. In germline, CDR1 is MDHEN, CDR2 SYDVKM. V gave up 4 bases and J gave up 8 bases, with 20 bases separating them. The CDR3 runs to 15 residues. CDR3 sequence (DNA): TGTGCCAGCAGTTCTGGGACGGGGGGGGCGAGAGGCTACACCTTC. It yields the protein CASSSGTGGARGYTF.